This T cell receptor (beta chain) derives from a study of T cells in Graves' hyperthyroidism and ophthalmopathy. Study-wide results and limits: A model using 13 V-J features told ophthalmopathy apart from stable hyperthyroidism.

This clonotype has just a few counts. The antigen is unknown. Between the trimmed V and J ends, which lost 4 bases and 4 bases, there was a span of 32 bases. Looked up from germline, CDR1 is WSHSY and CDR2 is SAAADI. The CDR3 is 21 residues long. No progression to ophthalmopathy during 18 months of follow-up defined stable disease. There were TCR beta CDR3 regions amplified from RNA transcripts. The HTBI primer set served for first-round RT-PCR of the TCR CDR3. TCRdb analysed the multiplex PCR reads with MiXCR anew, one entry per CDR3 protein. The table shows fewer than 550,000 distinct CDR3 sequences, with approximately 14% occurring only once.

This chain links TRBV10-2 with TRBJ2-1; possible D gene TRBD1, 6 bases. Material for sequencing was blood. This sequence was found in a young woman with Graves' hyperthyroidism. The DNA of the CDR3 is TGCGCCAGCAGTGGCTTACCAACCCAAATGGACAGCCGGGTCCCGTACAATGAGCAGTTCTTC. Its protein is CASSGLPTQMDSRVPYNEQFF.